This entry lists 14 T cell receptor beta chains sequenced from one sample in a study of blood T cell repertoires in COVID-19. This table comes from immunoSEQ multiplex PCR, and its TCRdb copy is limited to in-frame clones, with some not included. The table shows about 78,000 clones, with around nine tenths occurring only once. The sample comprised peripheral blood. These receptors came from a woman aged 80 or over with acute or convalescent COVID-19.

V usage is TRBV19 and J usage is TRBJ1-5, with D possibly TRBD1 on 5 matching bases. Germline CDR1 reads LNHDA; CDR2 reads SQIVND (reference sequence). This CDR3 has 18 amino acids. Trimming cost V 1 base and J 0 bases, with 16 bases left between them. The CDR3 DNA is TGTGCCAGTAGTATAGGGAGGGGCGCTGTTACTAGCAATCAGCCCCAGCATTTT. Encoded protein: CASSIGRGAVTSNQPQHF.

This chain links TRBV4-1 with TRBJ1-2; 7 bases line up with TRBD1. This CDR3 has 14 residues. The V gene's germline CDR1 is MGHRA and CDR2 YSYEKL. With 4 bases clipped from V and 11 bases from J, the junction kept 13 bases outside the gene matches. CDR3 in amino acids: CASSRLQGPLLYTF. The CDR3 DNA follows: TGCGCCAGCAGCCGATTACAGGGGCCTCTTTTATACACCTTC.

The chain joins TRBV5-6 to TRBJ1-1; 7 positions match TRBD1. J lost 0 bases, V lost 4 bases, and 3 bases had no gene match. CDR1 is SGHDT and CDR2 is YYEEEE in the germline V gene. The CDR3 extends over 14 amino acids. The CDR3 region is CASSPDRMNTEAFF. The CDR3, as DNA: TGTGCCAGCAGCCCGGACAGGATGAACACTGAAGCTTTCTTT.

This clone was counted between two and nine times. The rearrangement links TRBV19 to TRBJ1-4; D remains ambiguous. This CDR3 has 13 residues. Germline CDR1 LNHDA, CDR2 SQIVND (reference sequence). Trimming removed 8 bases at V and 8 bases at J, with 15 bases between. In DNA form, the CDR3 reads TGTGCCAGTTTGACGCCCCCCGGGGAAAAACTGTTTTTT. Translation gives CASLTPPGEKLFF.

The V and J genes are TRBV6-1 and TRBJ2-5, with D unresolved. V was trimmed by 0 bases and J by 2 bases, leaving 7 bases between them. Germline CDR1 is MNHNS and CDR2 is SASEGT. The CDR3 totals 14 residues. CDR3 coding DNA: TGTGCCAGCAGTGAAGCGGGCCAACAAGAGACCCAGTACTTC. Translation: CASSEAGQQETQYF.

This chain connects TRBV28 to TRBJ1-4, with 10 bases lining up with TRBD1. CDR3 length: 16 residues. Germline assignment: CDR1 MDHEN and CDR2 SYDVKM. The junction had 11 bases not matched to a gene; V was cut back by 5 bases and J by 8 bases. Here the CDR3 DNA reads TGTGCCAGCAGTAACGCCGGGACAGGGGTAGGGGAAAAACTGTTTTTT. Encoded protein: CASSNAGTGVGEKLFF.

The chain links TRBV5-1 to TRBJ1-5; 9 nucleotides match TRBD1. This CDR3 comprises 16 residues. V was clipped by 4 bases and J by 1 base; unmatched bases: 6. Looked up from germline, CDR1 is SGHRS and CDR2 is YFSETQ. This CDR3 is CASSPGTGQSNQPQHF. In DNA form, the CDR3 reads TGCGCCAGCAGCCCCGGGACAGGGCAGAGCAATCAGCCCCAGCATTTT.

The CDR3 here is CASSLSPQGANYGYTF. In DNA form, the CDR3 reads TGTGCCAGCAGTCTGAGCCCACAGGGGGCTAACTATGGCTACACCTTC. The chain couples TRBV27 to TRBJ1-2; 8 positions match TRBD1. V shed 5 bases, J shed 0 bases, and the junction held 8 bases outside the gene matches. This CDR3 has 16 residues. Germline V gene data show CDR1 as MNHEY and CDR2 as SMNVEV (reference sequence).

Only one count was recorded for this clone. The J gene is TRBJ1-5, the V gene TRBV6-5; D possibly corresponds to TRBD1 (5 bases). Trimming pared 10 bases from V and 0 bases from J, leaving 13 bases between. The CDR3 is 14 residues long. Germline V gene sequence: CDR1 MNHEY, CDR2 SVGAGI. CDR3 region: CATARQYSNQPQHF. As DNA, the CDR3 is TGTGCCACTGCAAGACAGTATAGCAATCAGCCCCAGCATTTT.

The chain uses TRBV23-1 and TRBJ1-1; 8 positions agree with TRBD1. TRBV23-1 is marked as an open reading frame, function uncertain. This CDR3 has 13 amino acids. The V segment lost 11 bases and the J segment 1 base; nucleotides outside the gene matches: 6. In DNA form, the CDR3 reads TGCGCCGGACAGCAGGGGGCGAACACTGAAGCTTTCTTT. Translating it yields CAGQQGANTEAFF.

The chain links TRBV29-1 to TRBJ2-7; tentatively, D is TRBD1 (6 bases). This CDR3 comprises 14 residues. Trimming cost V 0 bases and J 5 bases, with 14 bases left between them. Germline CDR1 SQVTM, CDR2 ANQGSEA. The chain's CDR3 is CSVEDRQGRHEQYF. The DNA for the CDR3 is TGCAGCGTTGAAGATCGTCAGGGGAGACACGAGCAGTACTTC.

This clone has only one observation. The V call is TRBV5-1, the J call TRBJ2-2; TRBD1 matches 9 bases. Germline CDR1 is SGHRS and CDR2 is YFSETQ. With 6 bases clipped from V and 4 bases from J, the junction kept 7 bases outside the gene matches. The length of the CDR3 is 15 residues. CDR3 protein: CASKAGTGITGELFF. The CDR3, as DNA: TGCGCCAGCAAAGCCGGGACAGGGATCACCGGGGAGCTGTTTTTT.

The chain couples TRBV5-1 to TRBJ1-2; 7 nucleotides agree with TRBD1. The V gene's germline CDR1 is SGHRS and CDR2 YFSETQ. The CDR3 length is 16 residues. J was trimmed by 4 bases and V by 4 bases; bases with no gene match: 13. The CDR3, as DNA: TGCGCCAGCAGCCCAGCCACCCGGACAGGCGTCTATGGCTACACCTTC. Translated: CASSPATRTGVYGYTF.

The chain recombines TRBV12-5 with TRBJ1-6, with 7 bases lining up with TRBD1. Trimming cost V 6 bases and J 6 bases; bases outside gene matches: 5. The V gene's germline CDR1 is LGHNT and CDR2 FRNRAP. The CDR3 runs 14 residues. CDR3 amino acids: CASGQGQPNSPLHF. In DNA form, the CDR3 reads TGTGCTAGTGGCCAGGGACAGCCTAATTCACCCCTCCACTTT.